Listed here are 10 T cell receptor beta chains from one sample, sequenced in a study of T cells in Graves' hyperthyroidism and ophthalmopathy. RNA transcripts yielded amplified TCR beta CDR3 regions. First-round RT-PCR targeting the TCR CDR3 was performed with the HTBI primer set. TCRdb re-derived calls from the multiplex PCR reads in MiXCR, one entry per CDR3 protein. This table holds approximately 620,000 distinct CDR3 sequences, 16% found once. The sample consisted of blood. These TCRs come from a woman in her forties with Graves' ophthalmopathy.

This clonotype was counted a few times. This chain connects TRBV5-1 to TRBJ2-1; D ambiguous. CDR3 size: 15 residues. The germline CDR1 and CDR2 sequences are SGHRS and YFSETQ. Between the trimmed V and J ends, which lost 4 bases and 2 bases, there was a span of 13 bases. The chain's CDR3 is CASSPTAGPYNEQFF. CDR3 sequence (DNA): TGCGCCAGCAGCCCGACGGCAGGTCCCTACAATGAGCAGTTCTTC.

This clonotype was detected ten times or more. The chain employs TRBV13 and TRBJ2-3; perhaps TRBD2 as D (6 bases). Germline-derived CDR1 and CDR2 are PRHDT and FYEKMQ (reference sequence). The V gene lost 1 base and the J gene lost 3 bases, with 11 bases spanning the gap. The CDR3 contains 15 residues. CDR3 bases: TGTGCCAGCAGCTTAGAGCTAGCGAGGACAGATACGCAGTATTTT. Its protein product is CASSLELARTDTQYF.

The rearrangement uses TRBV10-3 and TRBJ2-1; possibly TRBD2 for D (6 bases). The CDR3 covers 12 residues. V was pared by 6 bases and J by 6 bases, with 9 bases between. Germline loops: CDR1 ENHRY, CDR2 SYGVKD. The CDR3 DNA sequence: TGTGCCATCAGGGTCGGGAGCAATGAGCAGTTCTTC. Encoded protein: CAIRVGSNEQFF.

This sequence joins TRBV29-1 and TRBJ1-5, with no clear D. With 6 bases removed from V and 2 bases from J, the gap between germline ends came to 11 bases. The germline V gene has CDR1 SQVTM and CDR2 ANQGSEA. The length of the CDR3 is 13 residues. As DNA, the CDR3 is TGCAGCGTCAAGGACGGCCGCAATCAGCCCCAGCATTTT. The encoded protein is CSVKDGRNQPQHF.

This clonotype was counted a few times. The V gene is TRBV20-1, the J gene TRBJ1-1; no definite D call. Trimming took off 6 bases at V and 7 bases at J, with 12 bases between the two ends. CDR3 length: 11 residues. The germline gives CDR1 DFQATT, CDR2 SNEGSKA (reference sequence). This CDR3 is CSATSAIEAFF. The CDR3 DNA sequence: TGCAGTGCAACCAGCGCTATTGAAGCTTTCTTT.

This clonotype was seen at least ten times. J is TRBJ2-7 and V is TRBV6-1, with 7 bases fitting TRBD1. Germline trimming cut 5 bases from V and 6 bases from J; bases unmatched to any gene: 10. The CDR3 runs 14 residues. Germline lookup yields CDR1 MNHNS and CDR2 SASEGT. Here the CDR3 reads CASSWGTASLEQYF. In nucleotides, the CDR3 is TGTGCCAGCAGTTGGGGGACAGCGTCCCTCGAGCAGTACTTC.

The count of this clonotype is one. The rearrangement uses TRBV13 and TRBJ2-5; a possible D gene is TRBD1 (6 bases). Germline CDR1 PRHDT, CDR2 FYEKMQ (reference sequence). The V end lost 5 bases, the J end lost 0 bases, and 13 bases lay between the germline ends. This CDR3 spans 15 amino acids. The CDR3 DNA follows: TGTGCCAGCAGCCCTCCGGGACACCACCAAGAGACCCAGTACTTC. Amino acids: CASSPPGHHQETQYF.

There are many counts of this clonotype. This chain connects TRBV19 to TRBJ1-1; 7 bases line up with TRBD1. V gave up 3 bases and J gave up 1 base; unmatched junction bases: 2. Germline CDR1 and CDR2: LNHDA and SQIVND (reference sequence). The CDR3 is made up of 14 amino acids. The CDR3 loop is CASSIGTANTEAFF. The CDR3 DNA reads TGTGCCAGTAGTATTGGGACAGCGAACACTGAAGCTTTCTTT.

To note about this clonotype: This clone may be a read error of a much larger clone one base away. The J gene is TRBJ2-7, the V gene TRBV12-3 or TRBV12-4; D possibly corresponds to TRBD1 (6 bases). This CDR3 spans 13 amino acids. V was clipped by 8 bases and J by 6 bases, with 17 bases between them. The CDR3 protein is CASASFLGAEQYF. In DNA form, the CDR3 reads TGTGCCAGCGCCTCCTTCTTGGGGGCCGAGCAGTACTTC.

The V call is TRBV27, the J call TRBJ2-1, with 12 nucleotides matching TRBD2. Germline values: CDR1 MNHEY, CDR2 SMNVEV (reference sequence). The junction had 6 bases not matched to a gene; V was cut back by 5 bases and J by 7 bases. This CDR3 region has 15 residues. The DNA for the CDR3 is TGTGCCAGCAGTCCTAGCGGGGGGGCTCAAAATGAGCAGTTCTTC. This gives the protein CASSPSGGAQNEQFF.